This is a list of T cell receptor beta chains from one sample in a study of blood T cells in healthy people across ages. In TCRdb, the 5' RACE reads were re-called with MiXCR into one record per CDR3 protein. Of hundreds of thousands of distinct CDR3 sequences in the sample, approximately 44% are singletons; the top ten hold approximately 19%. The sequenced sample was blood. Every receptor here comes from a man between 60 and 75 years old in good health. The CDR3 runs from the conserved cysteine through the conserved F or W. The D gene is left open where the match is weak. Expanded clones are given a class, and other clones once, few, many or no size at all.

TRBV6-2/TRBV6-3,.,.,TRBJ2-3,CASSQYRVGTDTQYF,TGTGCCAGCAGCCAGTACAGGGTGGGCACAGATACGCAGTATTTT
TRBV6-2/TRBV6-3,TRBD1,.,TRBJ2-3,CASSLQGPTTDTQYF,TGTGCCAGCAGTTTACAGGGGCCCACCACAGATACGCAGTATTTT
TRBV29-1,TRBD2,once,TRBJ2-1,CSVGGERGGGVEQFF,TGCAGCGTTGGAGGAGAGCGGGGAGGCGGAGTTGAGCAGTTCTTC
TRBV7-2,.,.,TRBJ1-6,CASSLATASPLHF,TGTGCCAGCAGCTTAGCGACTGCTTCACCCCTCCACTTT
TRBV12-3/TRBV12-4,TRBD1,.,TRBJ2-2,CASSPGQGHTGELFF,TGTGCCAGCAGTCCGGGACAGGGCCACACCGGGGAGCTGTTTTTT
TRBV3-1,TRBD1,medium-sized,TRBJ2-5,CASSRDRAQETQYF,TGTGCCAGCAGCCGAGACAGGGCCCAAGAGACCCAGTACTTC
TRBV7-2,.,many,TRBJ2-5,CASSSGGRQETQYF,TGTGCCAGCAGTTCCGGGGGACGGCAAGAGACCCAGTACTTC
TRBV7-2,.,.,TRBJ2-1,CASSSQKSGGLQFF,TGTGCCAGCAGCTCCCAAAAGTCCGGGGGGCTGCAGTTCTTC
TRBV6-6,.,few,TRBJ1-1,CASSYSGSGNTEAFF,TGTGCCAGCAGTTACTCGGGGTCTGGAAACACTGAAGCTTTCTTT
TRBV3-1,.,.,TRBJ2-7,CASSQSYGGGYEQYF,TGTGCCAGCAGCCAGAGCTACGGGGGCGGGTACGAGCAGTACTTC
TRBV5-1,TRBD1,few,TRBJ2-1,CASSSGQLNEQFF,TGCGCCAGCAGCTCGGGACAGTTAAATGAGCAGTTCTTC
TRBV18,.,many,TRBJ1-2,CASSEGNYGYTF,TGTGCCAGCAGCGAGGGGAACTATGGCTACACCTTC
TRBV4-1,.,.,TRBJ1-5,CASSQDATSQPQHF,TGCGCCAGCAGCCAAGATGCCACTAGTCAGCCCCAGCATTTT
TRBV9,TRBD2,.,TRBJ2-2,CASSPSGGVSGELFF,TGTGCCAGCAGCCCGAGCGGGGGGGTAAGCGGGGAGCTGTTTTTT
TRBV12-3/TRBV12-4,.,.,TRBJ2-3,CASSLVWGTQYF,TGTGCCAGCAGTTTAGTATGGGGTACGCAGTATTTT
TRBV20-1,TRBD1,.,TRBJ2-7,CSARGTGNPYEQYF,TGCAGTGCTAGAGGGACAGGCAACCCCTACGAGCAGTACTTC